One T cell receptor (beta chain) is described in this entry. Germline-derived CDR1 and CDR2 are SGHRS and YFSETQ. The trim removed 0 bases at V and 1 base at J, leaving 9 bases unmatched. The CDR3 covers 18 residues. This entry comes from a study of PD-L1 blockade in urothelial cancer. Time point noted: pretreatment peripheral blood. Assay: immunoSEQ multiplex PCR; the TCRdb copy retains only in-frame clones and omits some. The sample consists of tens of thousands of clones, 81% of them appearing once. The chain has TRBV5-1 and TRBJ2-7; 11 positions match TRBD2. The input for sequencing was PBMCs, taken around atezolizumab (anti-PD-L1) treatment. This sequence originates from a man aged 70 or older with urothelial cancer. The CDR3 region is CASSLVSLTSGSSYEQYF. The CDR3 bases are TGCGCCAGCAGCTTGGTTTCCCTTACTAGCGGGAGTTCCTACGAGCAGTACTTC.